This T cell receptor beta chain came from a study of blood T cell repertoires in COVID-19. Study information: Italy, Spain and the United States were the sources of the convalescent and acute COVID-19 samples. Nucleic acid was either cDNA or gDNA, and it came from T cells, B-cell-depleted T cells, or PBMCs.

How the authors handled the data: Reference gene primers were amplified, and this amplification served to estimate nucleated cell counts. Measured with immunoSEQ multiplex PCR; TCRdb has only the in-frame clones, and not every one. V and J calls and clone size follow that table, whereas D and trimming were derived from the DNA. This table holds about 190,000 clones, about 83% found once. V lost 7 bases and J lost 4; bases outside the gene matches: 12. This CDR3 is 17 amino acids long. The germline V gene has CDR1 MDHEN and CDR2 SYDVKM. Sequenced input: peripheral blood. The chain joins TRBV28 to TRBJ2-1, with 11 positions matching TRBD2. This clonotype was sampled from a woman aged 70-85 years with active or convalescent COVID-19. The DNA of the CDR3 is TGTGCCAGCACCTCTGCTTCCGGGACTAGCGGATACAATGAGCAGTTCTTC. It codes for CASTSASGTSGYNEQFF.